This T cell receptor beta chain came from a study of shared clonotypes between healthy human individuals. Study context: The study used three CD4 naive, three CD4 memory, two CD8 naive and one CD8 memory plate per donor. General observations from the study: Non-shared clonotypes were found to have lower generation probabilities than the clonotypes that were shared by all four of the sorted-subset donors.

Concerning this clone: Its antigen is undetermined.

This CDR3 has 13 amino acids. V was trimmed by 7 bases and J by 4 bases, leaving 11 bases between them. The germline CDR1 and CDR2 sequences are SGHRS and YFSETQ. TCRdb's copy holds only in-frame clones and misses some; the assay was immunoSEQ multiplex PCR. The table lists around 2.1 million clones, around 95% of them singletons. The chain employs TRBV5-1 and TRBJ2-2; no firm D call. Sequenced sample: naive CD4+ T cells sorted from blood. The subset here: CD45RA+ positively selected. The receptor comes from a man aged 18 to 30 in good health. CDR3: CASHNVGTGELFF. CDR3 sequence (DNA): TGCGCCAGCCACAATGTCGGCACCGGGGAGCTGTTTTTT.